The clone carrying this TCR beta chain was seen once. There are 16 residues in the CDR3. The V segment lost 4 bases and the J segment 4 bases; nucleotides outside the gene matches: 5. Germline lookup yields CDR1 KGHDR and CDR2 SFDVKD. This record belongs to a study of blood T cell repertoires in COVID-19. Only in-frame clones appear in the TCRdb table, and some are missing; sequencing was by immunoSEQ multiplex PCR. The sample includes around 470,000 clones, about 92% of them seen just once. The clonotype was recovered from a man aged 18 to 30 who had recovered from COVID-19. The sample comprised PBMCs or T cells enriched from blood (not recorded which). This chain links TRBV24-1 with TRBJ2-3; 12 bases are shared with TRBD2. The CDR3 spells CATSDRLAGAADTQYF. CDR3 coding DNA: TGTGCCACCAGTGACAGACTAGCGGGAGCTGCAGATACGCAGTATTTT.